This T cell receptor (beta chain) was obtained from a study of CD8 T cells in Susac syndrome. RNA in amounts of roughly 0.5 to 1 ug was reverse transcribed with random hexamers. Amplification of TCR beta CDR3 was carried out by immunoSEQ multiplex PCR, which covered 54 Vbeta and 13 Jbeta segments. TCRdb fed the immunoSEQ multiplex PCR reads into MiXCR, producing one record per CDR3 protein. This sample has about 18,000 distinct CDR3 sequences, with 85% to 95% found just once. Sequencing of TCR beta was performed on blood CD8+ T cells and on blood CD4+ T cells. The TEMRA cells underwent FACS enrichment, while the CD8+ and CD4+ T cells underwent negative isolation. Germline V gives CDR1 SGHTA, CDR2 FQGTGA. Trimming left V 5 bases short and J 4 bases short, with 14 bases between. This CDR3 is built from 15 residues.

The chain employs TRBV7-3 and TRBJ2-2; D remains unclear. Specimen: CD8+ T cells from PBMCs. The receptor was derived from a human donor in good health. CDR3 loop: CASSPPSAGTGELFF. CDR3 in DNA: TGTGCCAGCAGCCCCCCGAGTGCCGGCACCGGGGAGCTGTTTTTT.